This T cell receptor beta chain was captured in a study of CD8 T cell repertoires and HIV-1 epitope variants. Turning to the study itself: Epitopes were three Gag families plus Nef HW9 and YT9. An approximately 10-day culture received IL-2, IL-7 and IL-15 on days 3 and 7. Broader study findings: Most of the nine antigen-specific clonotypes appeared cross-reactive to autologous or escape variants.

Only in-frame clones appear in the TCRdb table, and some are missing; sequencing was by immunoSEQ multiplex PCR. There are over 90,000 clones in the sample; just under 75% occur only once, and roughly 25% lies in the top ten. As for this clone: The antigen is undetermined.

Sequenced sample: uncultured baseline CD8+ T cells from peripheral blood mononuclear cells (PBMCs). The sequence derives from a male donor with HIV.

As DNA, the CDR3 is TGTGCCAGCAGCTTGTCTATGGGACAGGGGGCGAGTGGCTACACCTTC. It codes for CASSLSMGQGASGYTF. The rearrangement links TRBV5-6 to TRBJ1-2, with TRBD1 matching over 12 bases. The ends lost 1 base at V and 7 bases at J; junction bases unmatched: 8. The CDR3 runs to 16 residues. The germline V gene has CDR1 SGHDT and CDR2 YYEEEE. Using reference TRBV5-6 and TRBJ1-2 for the parts outside the CDR3, the full variable domain is DAGVTQSPTHLIKTRGQQVTLRCSPKSGHDTVSWYQQALGQGPQFIFQYYEEEERQRGNFPDRFSGHQFPNYSSELNVNALLLGDSALYLCASSLSMGQGASGYTFGSGTRLTVV.